The TCR beta chain described here comes from a study of blood T cell repertoires in COVID-19. Study-level background: The analysed material was cDNA or gDNA that came from T cells, B-cell-depleted T cells, or PBMCs.

V shed 0 bases and J 0 bases; nucleotides not matched to a gene: 4. The CDR3 covers 16 residues. Germline values: CDR1 MNHEY, CDR2 SMNVEV (reference sequence). This clone was found once. The protocol was immunoSEQ multiplex PCR, while the TCRdb copy is restricted to in-frame clones and leaves out a portion. The sample contains about 130,000 clones, approximately 86% of which appear only once. This chain links TRBV27 with TRBJ1-1; 7 bases align to TRBD1. Material: PBMCs or T cells enriched from blood (not recorded which). The TCR was taken from a woman aged 50 to 60 who had recovered from COVID-19. This CDR3 is CASSLSSTGLNTEAFF. The CDR3 region has the DNA TGTGCCAGCAGTTTATCTTCGACAGGGCTGAACACTGAAGCTTTCTTT.